The sequence of this T cell receptor (beta chain) was determined in a study of CD8 T cell repertoires and HIV-1 epitope variants. Study-level results: Eight or nine antigen-specific TCR beta clonotypes were found; about six seemed cross-reactive to variants.

Method: immunoSEQ multiplex PCR; TCRdb's copy keeps in-frame clones and lacks some. The table has several thousand clones, around 71% seen once. As to this clone: Its antigen is still unknown.

The CDR3 extends over 14 amino acids. Germline CDR1 SGHAT, CDR2 FQNNGV. Trimming left V 1 base short and J 5 bases short, with 8 bases between. The rearrangement joins TRBV11-2 to TRBJ2-2; D call uncertain. The material sequenced was cultured CD8+ T cells derived from PBMCs. This TCR came from a male donor with HIV. The CDR3 here is CASSLVRKTGELFF. The CDR3 nucleotides are TGTGCCAGCAGCTTAGTTAGGAAAACCGGGGAGCTGTTTTTT.